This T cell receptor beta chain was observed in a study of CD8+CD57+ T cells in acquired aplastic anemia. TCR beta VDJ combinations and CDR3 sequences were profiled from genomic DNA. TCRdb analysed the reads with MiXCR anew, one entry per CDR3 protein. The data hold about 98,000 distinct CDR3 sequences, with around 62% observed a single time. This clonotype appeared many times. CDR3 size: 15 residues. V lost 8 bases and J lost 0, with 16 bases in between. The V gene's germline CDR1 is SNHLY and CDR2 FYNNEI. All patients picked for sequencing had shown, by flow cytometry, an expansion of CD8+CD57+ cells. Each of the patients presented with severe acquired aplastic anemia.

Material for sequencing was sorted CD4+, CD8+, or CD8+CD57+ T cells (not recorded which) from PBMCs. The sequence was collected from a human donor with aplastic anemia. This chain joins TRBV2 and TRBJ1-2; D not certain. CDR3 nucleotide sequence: TGTGCCAGCGTAGACTTTGTCGGGGCTAACTATGGCTACACCTTC. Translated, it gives CASVDFVGANYGYTF.